The clone carrying this T cell receptor (beta chain) has a handful of counts. The antigen remains undetermined. Template material for amplifying TCR beta CDR3 regions consisted of RNA transcripts. HTBI primers drove first-round RT-PCR of the TCR CDR3. Each CDR3 protein gets one entry after TCRdb re-called the multiplex PCR reads with MiXCR. The sample yields about 620,000 distinct CDR3 sequences, 15% to 20% seen once. The record originates from a study of T cells in Graves' hyperthyroidism and ophthalmopathy. CDR3 length: 12 residues. Trimming removed 10 bases from V and 5 bases from J, with 15 bases in between. CDR1 MNHNS and CDR2 SASEGT come from the germline V gene. Patients aged 18 to 65 with hyperthyroidism were newly diagnosed, with duration under 2 months. Diagnostic decisions used clinical symptoms, serum thyroxine and TRAb, thyroid ultrasound and orbital computed tomography. Study observations and caveats: The blood repertoire included most of the expanded thyroid clonotypes above 0.001.

This sequence joins TRBV6-1 and TRBJ2-7; the D is unclear. The sequence derives from a woman aged 30 to 39 with Graves' hyperthyroidism. Sequencing was done on a sample of blood. For the CDR3, the DNA is TGTGCCACCTCCTACGCCGGCAACGAGCAGTACTTC. It translates to CATSYAGNEQYF.